This T cell receptor beta chain was captured in a study of T cells after yellow fever vaccination. The V and J ends lost 4 bases and 7 bases respectively, with 11 bases between them. The CDR3 runs 13 residues. The germline V gene has CDR1 LGHNA and CDR2 YNFKEQ. A universal primer site and UMIs were added as TCR cDNA was made by 5'RACE template switching. From the 5' RACE reads, TCRdb called clonotypes with MiXCR, one entry per CDR3 protein. The table records about 630,000 distinct CDR3 sequences, over 9% of them present only once. The rearrangement joins TRBV4-2 to TRBJ1-5; no definite D call. This clonotype was sampled from a man aged 25-45 years who received the YFV17D yellow fever vaccine. Sequencing was performed on PBMCs, taken on the day of the yellow fever booster vaccination. CDR3 sequence reads: CASSLEIGQPQHF. DNA of the CDR3: TGTGCCAGCAGCCTGGAGATAGGACAGCCCCAGCATTTT.